The 3 T cell receptor beta chains below were found in one sample sequenced in a study of blood T cell repertoires in COVID-19. Clones were read by immunoSEQ multiplex PCR, and TCRdb kept only the in-frame ones, dropping some. The sample records tens of thousands of clones, around 83% being singletons. Sequencing was carried out using peripheral blood. Receptors were obtained from a human donor in a cohort sampled during active or convalescent COVID-19.

This rearrangement joins TRBV9 to TRBJ1-2; D ambiguous. Germline CDR1 reads SGDLS; CDR2 reads YYNGEE. The V end was cut by 0 bases, the J end by 4 bases, with 13 bases between. This CDR3 comprises 15 residues. In nucleotides, the CDR3 is TGTGCCAGCAGCGTAGCTGAGGGTCGGCGCTATGGCTACACCTTC. This encodes CASSVAEGRRYGYTF. The entire variable domain, with the rest obtained from reference TRBV9 and TRBJ1-2, is as follows: DSGVTQTPKHLITATGQRVTLRCSPRSGDLSVYWYQQSLDQGLQFLIQYYNGEERAKGNILERFSAQQFPDLHSELNLSSLELGDSALYFCASSVAEGRRYGYTFGSGTRLTVV.

This sequence joins TRBV6-2 or TRBV6-3 and TRBJ2-2; 12 bases fit TRBD2. The CDR3 runs to 18 residues. In germline, CDR1 is MNHEY, CDR2 SVGEGT. J lost 2 bases, V lost 5 bases, and 9 bases had no gene match. The CDR3 sequence: CASSNFLAGGRNTGELFF. CDR3 in DNA: TGTGCCAGCAGTAACTTCCTAGCGGGGGGGCGAAACACCGGGGAGCTGTTTTTT.

The rearrangement links TRBV7-9 to TRBJ2-3; 8 bases are a match to TRBD1. The V gene's germline CDR1 is SEHNR and CDR2 FQNEAQ (reference sequence). The trim removed 5 bases at V and 2 bases at J, leaving 6 bases unmatched. CDR3 length: 15 residues. Here the CDR3 DNA reads TGTGCCAGCAGCAAGGGACAGGCATTCACAGATACGCAGTATTTT. Translation gives CASSKGQAFTDTQYF.